This T cell receptor beta chain was observed in a study of spatial heterogeneity in lung cancer. V was clipped by 4 bases and J by 8 bases, with 14 bases between them. Germline CDR1 reads ENHRY; CDR2 reads SYGVKD. The CDR3 sequence is 13 residues long. The time point was: sample taken at primary tumor resection. Tumor, nontumor lung or frozen PBMC supplied whole RNA that was sequenced unsorted. One entry per CDR3 protein, called by TCRdb with MiXCR from the 5' RACE reads. The sample includes tens of thousands of distinct CDR3 sequences, approximately 13% of them seen just once. The source material was PBMCs, sampled at surgery. The sequence was collected from a male donor with early-stage non-small cell lung cancer. J is TRBJ1-2 and V is TRBV10-3, with D uncertain. The DNA for the CDR3 is TGTGCCATCAGTGGCCAGGAGGGCCAAGGCTACACCTTC. Translating gives CAISGQEGQGYTF.